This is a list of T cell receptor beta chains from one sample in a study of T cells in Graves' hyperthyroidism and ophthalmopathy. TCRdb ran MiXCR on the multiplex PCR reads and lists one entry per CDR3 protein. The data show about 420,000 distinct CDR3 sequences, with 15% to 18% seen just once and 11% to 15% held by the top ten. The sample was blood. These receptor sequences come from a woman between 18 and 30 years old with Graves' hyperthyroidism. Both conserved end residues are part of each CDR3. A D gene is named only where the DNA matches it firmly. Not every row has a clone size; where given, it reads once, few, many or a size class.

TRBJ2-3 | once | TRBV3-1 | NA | CASSQDAARGKDTQYF | TGTGCCAGCAGCCAAGACGCAGCGAGGGGAAAAGATACGCAGTATTTT
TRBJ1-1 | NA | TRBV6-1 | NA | CASSPSRKVVDTEAFF | TGTGCCAGCAGCCCCAGCAGGAAAGTGGTGGACACTGAAGCTTTCTTT
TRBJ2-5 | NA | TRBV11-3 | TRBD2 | CASSLAGRGGRETQYF | TGTGCCAGCAGCTTAGCGGGGAGGGGAGGAAGAGAGACCCAGTACTTC
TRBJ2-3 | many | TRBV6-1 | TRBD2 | CASSYARGASSTDTQYF | TGTGCCAGCAGTTACGCGCGGGGGGCTTCTAGCACAGATACGCAGTATTTT
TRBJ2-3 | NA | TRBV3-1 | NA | CASSQDRGGAWDTQYF | TGTGCCAGCAGCCAAGATAGGGGGGGGGCCTGGGATACGCAGTATTTT
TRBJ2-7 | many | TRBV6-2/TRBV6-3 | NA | CASSTAWYEQYF | TGTGCCAGCAGCACCGCGTGGTACGAGCAGTACTTC
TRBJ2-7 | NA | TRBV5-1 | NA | CASSLGAGNPHEQYF | TGCGCCAGCAGCTTGGGGGCAGGCAACCCCCACGAGCAGTACTTC
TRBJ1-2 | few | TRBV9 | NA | CASSVAEGKGYTF | TGTGCCAGCAGCGTAGCTGAGGGGAAAGGCTACACCTTC
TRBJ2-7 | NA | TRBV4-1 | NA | CASSQVGQTYEQYF | TGCGCCAGCAGCCAAGTCGGACAGACCTACGAGCAGTACTTC
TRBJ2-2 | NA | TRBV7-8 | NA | CASSLTHTGELFF | TGTGCCAGCAGCTTGACTCACACCGGGGAGCTGTTTTTT
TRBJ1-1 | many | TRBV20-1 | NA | CSATKYRVMNTEAFF | TGCAGTGCTACAAAATACAGGGTAATGAACACTGAAGCTTTCTTT
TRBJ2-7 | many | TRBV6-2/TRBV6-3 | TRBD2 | CASSSRTSSYEQYF | TGTGCCAGCAGTTCCCGGACTAGCAGTTACGAGCAGTACTTC
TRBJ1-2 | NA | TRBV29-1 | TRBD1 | CSVPTGYYGYTF | TGCAGCGTACCGACAGGGTACTATGGCTACACCTTC
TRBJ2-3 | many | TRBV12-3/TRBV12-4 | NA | CASSPRGGFPDTQYF | TGTGCCAGCAGCCCTAGGGGTGGGTTCCCAGATACGCAGTATTTT
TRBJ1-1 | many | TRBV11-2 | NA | CASSTLNTEAFF | TGTGCCAGCAGCACCCTTAACACTGAAGCTTTCTTT
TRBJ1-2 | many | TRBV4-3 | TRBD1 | CASSPTGQGAYGYTF | TGCGCCAGCAGCCCCACGGGACAGGGGGCGTATGGCTACACCTTC
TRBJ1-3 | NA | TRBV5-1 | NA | CASSQEWGQGLPVGYSGNTIYF | TGCGCCAGCAGCCAAGAATGGGGTCAGGGACTACCCGTCGGGTACTCTGGAAACACCATATATTTT